The rows below give T cell receptor beta chains drawn from one sample of a study of T cell repertoires in cytomegalovirus infection. In TCRdb, the reads were re-called with MiXCR into one record per CDR3 protein. The sample includes about 740,000 distinct CDR3 sequences, roughly a third seen only once; the top ten take under 3.5%. The sequenced sample consisted of PBMCs. Receptor source: a human donor in good health (CMV status not recorded). Some clones in this sample may be carry-over from other donors' samples. The CDR3 runs from the conserved cysteine through the conserved F or W. The D gene is left open where the match is weak. Size tells how often a clone was seen (once, few, many) or the class of an expanded clone, and some rows leave it out.

v_gene: TRBV12-3/TRBV12-4; abundance: .; j_gene: TRBJ1-6; d_gene: TRBD1; CDR3nt: TGTGCCAGCCGAACCACAGGGGGCGAGAATTCACCCCTCCACTTT; CDR3aa: CASRTTGGENSPLHF
v_gene: TRBV7-2; abundance: many; j_gene: TRBJ1-3; d_gene: .; CDR3nt: TGTGCCAGCAGCAAGACCGTTACGGGAAACACCATATATTTT; CDR3aa: CASSKTVTGNTIYF
v_gene: TRBV11-1; abundance: .; j_gene: TRBJ1-1; d_gene: TRBD1; CDR3nt: TGTGCCAGCAGCTTAGTTATCGGGGCTCGGGACAGAAACACTGCAGCTTTCTTT; CDR3aa: CASSLVIGARDRNTAAFF
v_gene: TRBV20-1; abundance: .; j_gene: TRBJ2-3; d_gene: .; CDR3nt: TGCAGTGCTAGAGATTCCAGGGGTAGCTCAGATACGCAGTATTTT; CDR3aa: CSARDSRGSSDTQYF
v_gene: TRBV5-1; abundance: few; j_gene: TRBJ2-4; d_gene: .; CDR3nt: TGCGCCAGCAGCTTGGAAGGGGCAGCCCAAAACATTCAGTACTTC; CDR3aa: CASSLEGAAQNIQYF
v_gene: TRBV7-3; abundance: few; j_gene: TRBJ2-3; d_gene: TRBD2; CDR3nt: TGTGCCAGCGGTAGCGGGGGCGCAGATACGCAGTATTTT; CDR3aa: CASGSGGADTQYF
v_gene: TRBV28; abundance: .; j_gene: TRBJ1-6; d_gene: .; CDR3nt: TGTGCCAGCAGTCAAGGGACGGAGAATTCACCCCTCCACTTT; CDR3aa: CASSQGTENSPLHF
v_gene: TRBV6-6; abundance: few; j_gene: TRBJ1-6; d_gene: .; CDR3nt: TGTGCCAGCAGTCTGACGGCAAACTCCTATAATTCACCCCTCCACTTT; CDR3aa: CASSLTANSYNSPLHF
v_gene: TRBV7-2; abundance: .; j_gene: TRBJ2-7; d_gene: TRBD2; CDR3nt: TGTGCCAGCAGCATACTAGCGGGGGACGAGCAGTACTTC; CDR3aa: CASSILAGDEQYF
v_gene: TRBV29-1; abundance: many; j_gene: TRBJ1-1; d_gene: TRBD1; CDR3nt: TGCAGCGGCTCGCACGGACAGGGCGTCGCTGAAGCTTTCTTT; CDR3aa: CSGSHGQGVAEAFF
v_gene: TRBV7-8; abundance: few; j_gene: TRBJ2-2; d_gene: TRBD2; CDR3nt: TGTGCCAGCAGCTTAGTTTGGGGTAGCGGGACCGGGGAGCTGTTTTTT; CDR3aa: CASSLVWGSGTGELFF
v_gene: TRBV19; abundance: .; j_gene: TRBJ2-7; d_gene: .; CDR3nt: TGTGCCAGTAGTCAACAGGGAGGGGGTTCGGGTGAGCAGTACTTC; CDR3aa: CASSQQGGGSGEQYF
v_gene: TRBV28; abundance: few; j_gene: TRBJ2-3; d_gene: TRBD1; CDR3nt: TGTGCCAGCAGTTTCCCGAGCACCGGGACAGGGGCTTCTAGCACAGATACGCAGTATTTT; CDR3aa: CASSFPSTGTGASSTDTQYF
v_gene: TRBV5-1; abundance: .; j_gene: TRBJ1-4; d_gene: .; CDR3nt: TGCGCCAGCAGAGGGGCGGATGAAAAACTGTTTTTT; CDR3aa: CASRGADEKLFF
v_gene: TRBV6-6; abundance: .; j_gene: TRBJ2-2; d_gene: TRBD1; CDR3nt: TGTGCCAGCCACGGGACAGGGGGTAGGGCCGGGGAGCTGTTTTTT; CDR3aa: CASHGTGGRAGELFF
v_gene: TRBV28; abundance: few; j_gene: TRBJ2-2; d_gene: TRBD2; CDR3nt: TGTGCCAGCGGGACAGCTAGCGGGGGGGCGAACACCGGGGAGCTGTTTTTT; CDR3aa: CASGTASGGANTGELFF
v_gene: TRBV24-1; abundance: .; j_gene: TRBJ1-5; d_gene: .; CDR3nt: TGTGCCACCAGTGACATCGGACTGCCCCCCAATCAGCCCCAGCATTTT; CDR3aa: CATSDIGLPPNQPQHF
v_gene: TRBV20-1; abundance: few; j_gene: TRBJ2-7; d_gene: .; CDR3nt: TGCAGTGCTAGTAAACTGGGCGGGACCCAGGCCGAGCAGTACTTC; CDR3aa: CSASKLGGTQAEQYF
v_gene: TRBV12-3/TRBV12-4; abundance: .; j_gene: TRBJ1-4; d_gene: TRBD1; CDR3nt: TGTGCCAGCAGTCCTACAGGGGTGGGGGAAAAACTGTTTTTT; CDR3aa: CASSPTGVGEKLFF
v_gene: TRBV27; abundance: .; j_gene: TRBJ2-7; d_gene: .; CDR3nt: TGTGCCAGCAGTTTGTCTAAAACCACAGATTACGAGCAGTACTTC; CDR3aa: CASSLSKTTDYEQYF
v_gene: TRBV6-5; abundance: once; j_gene: TRBJ2-5; d_gene: .; CDR3nt: TGTGCCAGCAGTTACCGGTGGGACGCATCGCAAGAGACCCAGTACTTC; CDR3aa: CASSYRWDASQETQYF
v_gene: TRBV4-1; abundance: few; j_gene: TRBJ2-3; d_gene: TRBD2; CDR3nt: TGCGCCTCCAGGTTCGGGACTAGCGGGCTACCAGATACGCAGTATTTT; CDR3aa: CASRFGTSGLPDTQYF
v_gene: TRBV20-1; abundance: .; j_gene: TRBJ2-1; d_gene: TRBD2; CDR3nt: TGCAGTGCAACTGGACTAGCGGGCGCCCTTGGGAATGAGCAGTTCTTC; CDR3aa: CSATGLAGALGNEQFF
v_gene: TRBV6-2/TRBV6-3; abundance: few; j_gene: TRBJ1-5; d_gene: .; CDR3nt: TGTGCCAGCAGTTGGTGGCGCAATCAGCCCCAGCATTTT; CDR3aa: CASSWWRNQPQHF
v_gene: TRBV4-1; abundance: .; j_gene: TRBJ1-4; d_gene: .; CDR3nt: TGCGCCAGCAGCCAAGCGTGGGGCCCCACGGGGGAAAAACTGTTTTTT; CDR3aa: CASSQAWGPTGEKLFF
v_gene: TRBV29-1; abundance: .; j_gene: TRBJ2-7; d_gene: .; CDR3nt: TGCAGCGTTGAAAGGGGTCCATACGAGCAGTACTTC; CDR3aa: CSVERGPYEQYF
v_gene: TRBV6-1; abundance: many; j_gene: TRBJ2-7; d_gene: .; CDR3nt: TGTGCCAGCAGTGCGGTTTACGAGCAGTACTTC; CDR3aa: CASSAVYEQYF
v_gene: TRBV20-1; abundance: .; j_gene: TRBJ2-1; d_gene: .; CDR3nt: TGCAGTGCTAGCAGGGGCCCCAGCTCCTACAATGAGCAGTTCTTC; CDR3aa: CSASRGPSSYNEQFF
v_gene: TRBV7-2; abundance: .; j_gene: TRBJ2-7; d_gene: TRBD2; CDR3nt: TGTGCCAGCAGCTCTAGCGGGGGGCCGGGCGAGCAGTACTTC; CDR3aa: CASSSSGGPGEQYF